The TCR beta chain under discussion was sequenced for a study of blood T cell repertoires in COVID-19. Trimming cost V 6 bases and J 0 bases, with 8 bases left between them. Germline V gene data show CDR1 as MDHEN and CDR2 as SYDVKM. CDR3 length: 13 residues. Some clones are missing from TCRdb's copy, which holds only in-frame ones; the method was immunoSEQ multiplex PCR. The data show roughly 100,000 clones, around 80% seen once. This chain links TRBV28 with TRBJ1-1, with no clear D. Specimen: peripheral blood. This clonotype was obtained from a man in his 60s with active or convalescent COVID-19. DNA for the CDR3: TGTGCCAGCAGGAAACAGATGAACACTGAAGCTTTCTTT. Protein product: CASRKQMNTEAFF.